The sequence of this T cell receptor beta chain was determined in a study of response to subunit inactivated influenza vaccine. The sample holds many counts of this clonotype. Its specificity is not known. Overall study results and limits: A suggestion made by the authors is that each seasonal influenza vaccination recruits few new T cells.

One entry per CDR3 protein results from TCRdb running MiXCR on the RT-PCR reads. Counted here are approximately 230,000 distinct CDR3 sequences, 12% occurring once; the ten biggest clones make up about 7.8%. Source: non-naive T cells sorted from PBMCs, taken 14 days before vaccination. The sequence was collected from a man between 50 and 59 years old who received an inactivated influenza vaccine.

The CDR3 reads CASSSLAGGSNEQFF. The CDR3 coding sequence is TGTGCCAGCAGCTCCTTAGCGGGAGGGTCAAATGAGCAGTTCTTC. J is TRBJ2-1 and V is TRBV7-2, with TRBD2 identical over 11 bases. This CDR3 spans 15 amino acids. Germline V gives CDR1 SGHTA, CDR2 FQGNSA. The V segment lost 4 bases and the J segment 7 bases; nucleotides outside the gene matches: 6.